This TCR beta chain was sequenced in a study of long-term antiretroviral therapy in people with HIV. The immunoSEQ assay was v3.0, run at survey level. Clones were sequenced by immunoSEQ multiplex PCR, and TCRdb holds only the in-frame ones, with some missing. The sample contains more than 35,000 clones, over 90% of which appear only once. The clonotype was recovered from a woman between 45 and 60 years old with HIV. The sample in question was unsorted PBMCs, obtained 4.1 years after starting antiretroviral therapy.

For the CDR3, the DNA is TGTGCCAGTAGCAGGGAGGGCCAGGGGGCGACCTATGGCTACACCTTC. It is translated as CASSREGQGATYGYTF. The rearrangement joins TRBV19 to TRBJ1-2, with 8 bases matching TRBD1. The CDR3 is 16 amino acids. Germline CDR1 is LNHDA and CDR2 is SQIVND (reference sequence). V lost 6 bases and J lost 4; bases outside the gene matches: 13.